This TCR beta chain was sequenced during a study of shared clonotypes between healthy human individuals. General study points: Across a handful of donors, naive CD4 shared 4.5% to 6%, naive CD8 about 3.2%, memory CD4 roughly 2.4%, memory CD8 roughly 0.37%.

V was shortened by 2 bases and J by 6 bases, with 10 bases between the two germline ends. CDR3 length equals 14 residues. Germline V lookup: CDR1 LNHNV, CDR2 YYDKDF (reference sequence). A word on this clone: Its antigen is unknown.

Evenly divided among several immunoSEQ plates was the genomic DNA of each subset. It was 200 to 250 ng DNA, about 30,000 T cell genomes, that sorted-subset replicate PCRs used. The data were produced by immunoSEQ multiplex PCR, yet TCRdb's version contains in-frame clones alone and is incomplete. Found here are about 710,000 clones, 72% of them singletons; the top ten hold under 2%. The chain recombines TRBV15 with TRBJ2-2; D possibly corresponds to TRBD1 (6 bases). The TCR sequence derives from a woman in her twenties or thirties in good health. Source material: memory CD4+ T cells sorted from blood. Subset given: CD45RA-negative fraction. The CDR3 sequence: CATSRRQAAGELFF. CDR3 DNA sequence: TGTGCCACCAGCAGAAGACAGGCCGCCGGGGAGCTGTTTTTT.